This is a list of T cell receptor beta chains from one sample in a study of cytomegalovirus exposure and HLA in healthy donors. Libraries were prepared by immunoSEQ multiplex PCR; TCRdb keeps only in-frame clonotypes and omits some of them. The table for this sample gives around 110,000 clones. Sequenced: PBMCs. These receptors were obtained from a man aged 35 to 55 in good health and CMV-seropositive. CDR3s include the opening cysteine and the closing phenylalanine or tryptophan. The order of the fields is D gene, V gene, J gene, CDR3 DNA, CDR3 protein. D genes are given only for firm matches.

NA,TRBV2,TRBJ2-7,TGTGCCAGCAGACCCCCCCGTGACATCTACGAGCAGTACTTC,CASRPPRDIYEQYF
TRBD1,TRBV10-3,TRBJ2-4,TGTGCCATCAGTGAACAGGGGGAAGCCAAAAACATTCAGTACTTC,CAISEQGEAKNIQYF
TRBD1,TRBV28,TRBJ1-1,TGTGCCAGCAGTTTCGAGACAGGGGCAGGGAGGGACACTGAAGCTTTCTTT,CASSFETGAGRDTEAFF
TRBD1,TRBV27,TRBJ1-2,TGTGCCAGCAGTATGGACAGGGCGGGTGGCTACACCTTC,CASSMDRAGGYTF
TRBD2,TRBV30,TRBJ2-1,TGTGCCTACGGGACTAGCGGGAAGGGTGAGCAGTTCTTC,CAYGTSGKGEQFF
NA,TRBV29-1,TRBJ1-1,TGCAGCGGGCGGGACGGCAACACTGAAGCTTTCTTT,CSGRDGNTEAFF
TRBD1,TRBV2,TRBJ2-1,TGTGCCAGCAGTGCCCGGGACAGATACAATGAGCAGTTCTTC,CASSARDRYNEQFF
NA,TRBV30,TRBJ2-6,TGTGCCTGGAGTCCAGATGCCGGGGCCAACGTCCTGACTTTC,CAWSPDAGANVLTF
TRBD1,TRBV6-5,TRBJ1-6,TGTGCCAGCAGGCGGGACAGGGATAATTCACCCCTCCACTTT,CASRRDRDNSPLHF
TRBD1,TRBV5-4,TRBJ1-4,TGTGCCAGCAGCCACGGGACAGTCTTAAATGAAAAACTGTTTTTT,CASSHGTVLNEKLFF
NA,TRBV7-2,TRBJ2-5,TGTGCCAGCAGCCGCTGGCTCGGGGAGACCCAGTACTTC,CASSRWLGETQYF
NA,TRBV28,TRBJ1-5,TGTGCCAGCAGTTTTTCAGGGGTCAATCAGCCCCAGCATTTT,CASSFSGVNQPQHF
TRBD2,TRBV7-8,TRBJ2-1,TGTGCCAGCAGCTTGGGAACTAGCGGCCCCTACAATGAGCAGTTCTTC,CASSLGTSGPYNEQFF